This T cell receptor (beta chain) was identified in a study of blood T cell repertoires in COVID-19. Study at large: COVID-19 samples collected from the United States, Italy and Spain covered acute and convalescent phases.

The study assigned cohorts using participant-reported clinical history. Two negative PCRs, clearance, or symptom resolution characterized the recovered Cohort 3 donors. The CDR3 sequence is 15 residues long. The V end lost 1 base, the J end lost 2 bases, and 12 bases lay between the germline ends. Germline lookup yields CDR1 SEHNR and CDR2 FQNEAQ (reference sequence). Authors' analysis steps: Nucleated cell counts were estimated from reference gene primer amplification. Sequencing used immunoSEQ multiplex PCR; TCRdb keeps in-frame clones, though not all of them. For V, J and clone size, that table is used; D and trimming come from the DNA. The sample records over 250,000 clones, around nine tenths being singletons.

The rearrangement joins TRBV7-9 to TRBJ2-7; perhaps TRBD1 as D (6 bases). The clonotype was recovered from a man aged 55 to 69 who had recovered from COVID-19. The sequenced material came from PBMCs or T cells enriched from blood (not recorded which). CDR3 DNA: TGTGCCAGCAGCTTAGGCAGGGGCTCCCCCTACGAGCAGTACTTC. Protein sequence: CASSLGRGSPYEQYF.